Described below is a single T cell receptor (beta chain) sequence and its context. This clonotype was recorded a few times. Its antigen target is currently unknown. Base qualities are not at hand, and no much larger clone is one base apart. This entry is derived from a study of T cells in Graves' hyperthyroidism and ophthalmopathy (dated by TCRdb to about 2019). Some background on the complete study: Peripheral blood was sampled at the time of initial diagnosis, prior to any treatment. The paper describes TCR Vbeta CDR3 sequencing of roughly 130 peripheral blood samples, made up of about 41 ophthalmopathy patients, around 78 hyperthyroidism patients and 17 progressor patients. Whether ophthalmopathy could be predicted prospectively was tested in an independent validation cohort made up of about 20 hyperthyroidism patients plus 17 patients who later progressed to ophthalmopathy. To identify TCR V-J signatures that set the groups apart, the researchers used a discovery cohort of 90 to 100 patients, made up of 40 to 45 with Graves' ophthalmopathy and 57 with stable Graves' hyperthyroidism. The 75 to 100 discovery patients were divided at random into training and test sets in a 7:3 ratio. Once sampling was done, hyperthyroidism patients were given methimazole at a starting dose of 30 mg daily, whereas ophthalmopathy patients were given high-dose intravenous methylprednisolone. In addition, the study compared T-cell repertoires in thyroid tissue and in blood from about 6 Graves' hyperthyroidism patients.

V and J are truncated by 6 bases and 1 base respectively, leaving an intervening sequence of 11 bases. Reading from cysteine to phenylalanine, the CDR3 counts 15 amino acids. The kept DNA is CDR3 alone, 45 bases in frame from the first base. The germline V gene gives CDR1 as KGHDR and CDR2 as SFDVKD. The TCR beta CDR3 regions were amplified from RNA transcripts. For the first round of RT-PCR on the TCR CDR3, the HTBI primer set was used together with the Qiagen OneStep RT-PCR kit. A second multiplex PCR round built the libraries, followed by size selection and purification. Paired-end sequencing of the libraries was performed with 100 bp reads on an Illumina HiSeq2000. The study's processing was this. SOAPnuke was used to process the raw data, throwing out any read that contained adapters or uncalled bases, had a mean Phred below 15, or lacked an exact constant-primer or identifier match. High-quality paired reads were merged with COPE v1.2.5, and unique nucleotide sequences were defined as clonotypes. MiTCR v1.1 was used to align the clonotypes against IMGT TRBV, TRBD and TRBJ reference segments. Only V-J combinations with frequency above 0.0001, covering 98% to 99.2% of repertoires, were analysed. The TCS score was defined as F50 (clonal expansion) divided by E x V (chaos), with BLOSUM62-based TCRdist calculated between CDR3 peptides within each V-J. Welch's t-statistics and random forest reduced around 550 V-J features to 10 to 15, which were used in a naive Bayes classifier (R e1071). Clones were called with MiXCR by TCRdb after fastp trimmed the public reads at Q25, and only in-frame beta chains were retained. Identical CDR3 proteins give one entry, which carries the most common genes and DNA. None of the V and J calls come from the authors' own analysis; TCRdb made them. In all, the sample holds fewer than 650,000 distinct CDR3 sequences, and 14% of those were seen once. The ten largest clones represent less than 9% of the sample.

The paper's findings and limits, for the study overall: No statistical method was used to fix the sample size in advance, and group allocation was not hidden from the investigators. Ophthalmopathy was separated from stable hyperthyroidism by a 13 V-J signature model, with approximately 86% sensitivity and about 81% specificity obtained in cross-validation and 80%/75% obtained in testing. During validation, the model predicted progression to ophthalmopathy a median of roughly 7.1 months ahead of onset, with around 70% sensitivity and under 85% specificity. Most expanded thyroid clonotypes (frequency above 0.001) were also detected in blood, suggesting blood repertoires may reflect thyroid immune responses.

Ophthalmopathy patients had moderately to severely active disease, Clinical Activity Score of at least 3, NOSPECS grade of at least 4, and duration under 3 months. The study excluded patients with uncontrolled infections, other autoimmune diseases, pregnancy or lactation. Diagnoses were established on the basis of clinical symptoms, serum thyroxine and TRAb, thyroid ultrasound, and orbital computed tomography. PBMCs were isolated from more than 8 ml of fresh peripheral blood by Ficoll-Paque density gradient centrifugation. Trizol reagent was used to extract total RNA, and RNA quality was then checked on an Agilent 2100 Bioanalyzer.

Here the chain combines TRBV24-1 and TRBJ2-2, and perhaps TRBD1 as D gene, on 6 matching bases. Sequencing was done on a sample of blood. This sequence originates from a woman between 18 and 30 years old with Graves' ophthalmopathy. The bases read TGTGCCACCAGTCCGACAGGCGAGAACACCGGGGAGCTGTTTTTT. It codes for CATSPTGENTGELFF.